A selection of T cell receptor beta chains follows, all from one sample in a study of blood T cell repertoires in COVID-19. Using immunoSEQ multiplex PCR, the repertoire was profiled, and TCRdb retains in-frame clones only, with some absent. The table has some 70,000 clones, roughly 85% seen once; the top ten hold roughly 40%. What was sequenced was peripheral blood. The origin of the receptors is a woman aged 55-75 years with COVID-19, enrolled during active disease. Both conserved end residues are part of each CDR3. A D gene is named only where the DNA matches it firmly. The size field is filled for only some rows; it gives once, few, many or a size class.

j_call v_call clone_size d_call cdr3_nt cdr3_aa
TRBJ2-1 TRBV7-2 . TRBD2 TGTGCCAGCAGCTTAGGGGTTAGCGGGAGATACAATGAGCAGTTCTTC CASSLGVSGRYNEQFF
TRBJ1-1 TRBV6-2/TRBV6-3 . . TGTGCCAGCAGCACCTACCCCGGGGAAGCTTTCTTT CASSTYPGEAFF
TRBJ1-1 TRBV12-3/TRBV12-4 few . TGTGCCAGCAGTTGGGGCTTGGACACTGAAGCTTTCTTT CASSWGLDTEAFF
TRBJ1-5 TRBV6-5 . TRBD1 TGTGCCAGCAGTCTGGACAGGGGCAGCGGTCAGCCCCAGCATTTT CASSLDRGSGQPQHF
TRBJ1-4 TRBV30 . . TGTGCCTGGGGACTATATGAAAAACTGTTTTTT CAWGLYEKLFF
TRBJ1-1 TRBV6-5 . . TGTGCCAGCAGTACACAGGGGAACACTGAAGCTTTCTTT CASSTQGNTEAFF
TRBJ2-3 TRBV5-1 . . TGCGCCAGCAGCCTGGTGGCCACAGATACGCAGTATTTT CASSLVATDTQYF
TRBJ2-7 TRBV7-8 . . TGTGCCAGCAGCCCGGGACACTCCTACGAGCAGTACTTC CASSPGHSYEQYF
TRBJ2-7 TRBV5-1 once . TGCGCCAGCAGCTTGGTAATGGGCTCTGCCTCCTACGAGCAGTACTTC CASSLVMGSASYEQYF
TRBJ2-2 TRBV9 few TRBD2 TGTGCCAGCAGCGTAGTTGGCGGGGGGCCTGGCGGGGAGCTGTTTTTT CASSVVGGGPGGELFF
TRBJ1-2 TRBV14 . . TGTGCCAGCAGCCAAGATTCAGGGTTTGGCTACACCTTC CASSQDSGFGYTF
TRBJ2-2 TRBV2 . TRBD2 TGTGCCAGCAGTCCAGACTTCACCGGGAGGACCGGGGAGCTGTTTTTT CASSPDFTGRTGELFF
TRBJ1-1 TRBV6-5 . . TGTGCCAGCAGTTACGGGTCGGTGCCCCGGGAGTCGGCTTTCTTT CASSYGSVPRESAFF
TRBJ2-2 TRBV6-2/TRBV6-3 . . TGTGCCAGCAGTTTTGGCGGGGTCAACACCGGGGAGCTGTTTTTT CASSFGGVNTGELFF
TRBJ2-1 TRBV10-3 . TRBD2 TGTGCCATCAGTGAGAAGAGCGGGAGCTCCTACAATGAGCAGTTCTTC CAISEKSGSSYNEQFF
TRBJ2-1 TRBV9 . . TGTGCCAGCAGCGTAGGAGGAAGCTACTACAATGAGCAGTTCTTC CASSVGGSYYNEQFF
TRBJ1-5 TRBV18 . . TGTGCCAGCTCACCACAGGACGGGCGGGGCAATCAGCCCCAGCATTTT CASSPQDGRGNQPQHF
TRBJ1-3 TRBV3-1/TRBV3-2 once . TGTGCCAGCAGCCAAGATCGTGCGGGGTCAGGAAACACCATATATTTT CASSQDRAGSGNTIYF
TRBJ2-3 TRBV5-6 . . TGTGCCAGCAGCTTGGCCTGGGACATCACCCCGGTCACAGATACGCAGTATTTT CASSLAWDITPVTDTQYF
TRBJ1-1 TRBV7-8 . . TGTGCCAGCAGCTTAGCCCCAAGGGAGGGTCCTGAAGCTTTCTTT CASSLAPREGPEAFF
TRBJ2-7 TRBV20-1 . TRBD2 TGCAGTGCTAGTCCTCTAGCGGGAGGGATCTACGAGCAGTACTTC CSASPLAGGIYEQYF
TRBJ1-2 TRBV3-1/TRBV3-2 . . TGTGCCAGCAGCCAAGAGGGGGGAGTGGGCTACACCTTC CASSQEGGVGYTF
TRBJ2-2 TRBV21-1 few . TGTGCCAGCAGCAAAAGGGAATTTGCGGGAGGGCCGGCGAACACCGGGGAGCTGTTTTTT CASSKREFAGGPANTGELFF
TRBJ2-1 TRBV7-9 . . TGTGCCAGCAGCCGGACAGAGAATGAGCAGTTCTTC CASSRTENEQFF
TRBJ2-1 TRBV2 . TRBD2 TGTGCCAGCAGTTTAGCGGGGGGCCTATACAATGAGCAGTTCTTC CASSLAGGLYNEQFF
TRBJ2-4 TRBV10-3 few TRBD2 TGTGCCATCAGTGAGTCGTGGACTAGCGGGAGAAGGCCCATTCAGTACTTC CAISESWTSGRRPIQYF
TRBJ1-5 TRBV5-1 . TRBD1 TGCGCCAGCAGCTTGGGGGACAGCCCGAATCAGCCCCAGCATTTT CASSLGDSPNQPQHF
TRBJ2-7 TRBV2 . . TGTGCCAGCAGTAACAGGATCTATCCATACGAGCAGTACTTC CASSNRIYPYEQYF
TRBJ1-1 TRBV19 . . TGTGCCAGTAGTATCTTCGACAGCCCGAACACTGAAGCTTTCTTT CASSIFDSPNTEAFF
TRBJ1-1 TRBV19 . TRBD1 TGTGCCAGTAGTATAGATTGGGACAGGGGGTCTGAAGCTTTCTTT CASSIDWDRGSEAFF
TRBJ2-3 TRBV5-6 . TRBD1 TGTGCCAGCAGCTCGGCCGGGACAGGGTGGGTAGATACGCAGTATTTT CASSSAGTGWVDTQYF
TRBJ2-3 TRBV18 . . TGTGCCAGCTCACCAAGGCGGGGGCAATCAGATACGCAGTATTTT CASSPRRGQSDTQYF
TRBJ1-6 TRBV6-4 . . TGTGCCAGCAGTGTTGGGACAAGCAATTCACCCCTCCACTTT CASSVGTSNSPLHF
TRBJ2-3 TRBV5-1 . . TGCGCCAGCAGCACAAGGGGGGAGGGTGCAGATACGCAGTATTTT CASSTRGEGADTQYF
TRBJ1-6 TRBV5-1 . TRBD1 TGCGCCAGCAGCCCACGGACAGGGGTCGGGGATTCACCCCTCCACTTT CASSPRTGVGDSPLHF
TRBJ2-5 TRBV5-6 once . TGTGCCAGCAGCTTGGATGAGGGAGGCCCCCAAGAGACCCAGTACTTC CASSLDEGGPQETQYF
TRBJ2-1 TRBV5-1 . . TGCGCCAGCAGCTTGGACACCTCATACAATGAGCAGTTCTTC CASSLDTSYNEQFF
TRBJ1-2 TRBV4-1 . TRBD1 TGCGCCAGCAGCCTTCGCCTGGACAGGAGGGGCGTCGGGGTACATTTCTATGGCTACACCTTC CASSLRLDRRGVGVHFYGYTF
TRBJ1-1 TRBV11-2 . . TGTGCCAGCAGCTTAAGTAGTCCCACTGAAGCTTTCTTT CASSLSSPTEAFF
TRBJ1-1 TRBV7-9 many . TGTGCCAGCAGTCCCGAGGGATTGAACACTGAAGCTTTCTTT CASSPEGLNTEAFF
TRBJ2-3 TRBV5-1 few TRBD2 TGCGCCAGCAGCTTGGCGTTAGCGGGGGTCATAGATACGCAGTATTTT CASSLALAGVIDTQYF
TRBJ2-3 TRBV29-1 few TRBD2 TGCAGCTCGACCGGGACTAGCGGGGGACGCACAGATACGCAGTATTTT CSSTGTSGGRTDTQYF
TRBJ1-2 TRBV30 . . TGTGCCCGCAGGACAAGCTATGGCTACACCTTC CARRTSYGYTF
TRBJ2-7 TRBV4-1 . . TGCGCCAGCAGCCAGCGGGATAAGTCTAGCGAGCAGTACTTC CASSQRDKSSEQYF
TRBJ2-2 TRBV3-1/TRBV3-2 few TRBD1 TGTGCCAGCAGCCAAAGCATAGGGACAGGGGGCCTTTCGAACACCGGGGAGCTGTTTTTT CASSQSIGTGGLSNTGELFF